Listed below are T cell receptor beta chains from one sample, sequenced in a study of T cells in Graves' hyperthyroidism and ophthalmopathy. MiXCR, run by TCRdb on the multiplex PCR reads, gives a single entry per CDR3 protein. The sample comprises under 350,000 distinct CDR3 sequences, more than 15% of which are singletons, and over 50% rests with the top ten. The sample taken for sequencing was blood. The receptors stem from a woman aged 60-75 years with Graves' ophthalmopathy. The CDR3 runs from the conserved cysteine through the conserved F or W. D genes are given only for firm matches. Size values are once, few and many counts, or a class for expanded clones, and some rows have none.

TGTGCCAGCAGCTTTACCGGGACCTCCTACGAGCAGTACTTC,CASSFTGTSYEQYF,.,TRBV7-8,few,TRBJ2-7
TGTGCCAGCAGCGGCCCCCGACAGGGGTGGAGAAATCAGCCCCAGCATTTT,CASSGPRQGWRNQPQHF,TRBD1,TRBV12-3/TRBV12-4,many,TRBJ1-5
TGTGCCAGCAGTTACAGGGGGTCTAAAGAGACCCAGTACTTC,CASSYRGSKETQYF,.,TRBV6-2/TRBV6-3,many,TRBJ2-5
TGTGCCAGCAGCTTATTTCGGGGGGCGCGTGGTGAAGCTTTCTTT,CASSLFRGARGEAFF,.,TRBV7-2,many,TRBJ1-1
TGTGCCAGCAGCTTAGGAGGGGGCGAAGTCGAGCAGTTCTTC,CASSLGGGEVEQFF,TRBD1,TRBV11-3,.,TRBJ2-1
TGTGCCAGCAGCTCGCGGATGGGGGGGATGGACATTCAGTACTTC,CASSSRMGGMDIQYF,TRBD2,TRBV7-2,many,TRBJ2-4
TGTGCCAGCGGGGGACGGGACAGCGGGGTGAAGACTGAAGCTTTCTTT,CASGGRDSGVKTEAFF,TRBD1,TRBV2,many,TRBJ1-1
TGTGCCAGCAGACGAATGGATGGCTACACCTTC,CASRRMDGYTF,.,TRBV7-2,many,TRBJ1-2
TGTGCCAGCAGTCCCCTACTCGGCAGGGCTGGAAACACCATATATTTT,CASSPLLGRAGNTIYF,.,TRBV12-3/TRBV12-4,.,TRBJ1-3
TGTGCCAGCAGTCCCAGGGACGCGGATGGCTACACCTTC,CASSPRDADGYTF,.,TRBV12-3/TRBV12-4,many,TRBJ1-2
TGTGCCACCAGTGATCCCTCCAGGGGGGCCAACGTCCTGACTTTC,CATSDPSRGANVLTF,.,TRBV24-1,.,TRBJ2-6
TGTGCCAGCAGTCCCTGGAACCGGGACAGGGGCTATGGCTACACCTTC,CASSPWNRDRGYGYTF,TRBD1,TRBV28,.,TRBJ1-2
TGCGCCAGCAGCAAAATGGGGGACACCGTACAGAAAGAGACCCAGTACTTC,CASSKMGDTVQKETQYF,.,TRBV5-1,few,TRBJ2-5
TGTGCCTCTACTTTAGGGACAGGACCCTCTGGAAACACCATATATTTT,CASTLGTGPSGNTIYF,TRBD1,TRBV28,.,TRBJ1-3
TGCAGTGCTAGAGATGCAGGGGGTTTAGCAGATACGCAGTATTTT,CSARDAGGLADTQYF,TRBD1,TRBV20-1,many,TRBJ2-3
TGTGCCAGCAGCTTAGCCTACCTAGATCGGGATACGCAGTATTTT,CASSLAYLDRDTQYF,.,TRBV7-9,many,TRBJ2-3
TGTGCCAGCAGCTTCCGGCAGGGTCTAGCGGGACTCTACGAGCAGTACTTC,CASSFRQGLAGLYEQYF,TRBD2,TRBV3-1,.,TRBJ2-7
TGTGCCAGCTCACCACAAGTGGCAGAGACCCAGTACTTC,CASSPQVAETQYF,.,TRBV18,many,TRBJ2-5
TGTGCCAGCAGCTTAGGACTGGGGTCGAATGAGCAGTTCTTC,CASSLGLGSNEQFF,.,TRBV7-2,many,TRBJ2-1
TGTGCCAGCAGCCGCTTTAGCGGGACCTATCAAGAGACCCAGTACTTC,CASSRFSGTYQETQYF,TRBD2,TRBV7-9,many,TRBJ2-5
TGTGCCAGCAGTCGGACTAGCGGGAGCAGTAAGGGAGATACGCAGTGTTTT,CASSRTSGSSKGDTQCF,TRBD2,TRBV6-2/TRBV6-3,.,TRBJ2-3
TGCGCCAGCAGCCAAGATTGGCCGGGACATCAGAACACTGAAGCTTTCTTT,CASSQDWPGHQNTEAFF,.,TRBV4-3,few,TRBJ1-1
TGTGCCAGCAGCTTGTACCAGGGGACGGGTGGCGAGCAGTTCTTC,CASSLYQGTGGEQFF,.,TRBV5-1,.,TRBJ2-1
TGCAGCGTTGAATGCGTTAGAACCTCGGATAGCAATCAGCCCCAGCATTTT,CSVECVRTSDSNQPQHF,.,TRBV29-1,many,TRBJ1-5
TGTGCCAGCAGTTACTCCCCAATAGGAGACGGGGCCAACGTCCTGACTTTC,CASSYSPIGDGANVLTF,.,TRBV6-5,many,TRBJ2-6
TGTGCCAGCAGTGTGTCGTCGAGCTCTGGAAACACCATATATTTT,CASSVSSSSGNTIYF,.,TRBV6-1,.,TRBJ1-3
TGTGCCAGCTCACCTCAGTTCAATGAGCAGTTCTTC,CASSPQFNEQFF,.,TRBV18,many,TRBJ2-1
TGCGCCAGCGGGGGGAACCAAGAGACCCAGTACTTC,CASGGNQETQYF,.,TRBV5-1,few,TRBJ2-5
TGCAGTGCCCCTGACCCAGAGATCTCTAACTATGGCTACACCTTC,CSAPDPEISNYGYTF,.,TRBV20-1,many,TRBJ1-2
TGTGCCAGCGCGCGAGTTGGGGGGCAAGAGACCCAGTACTTC,CASARVGGQETQYF,.,TRBV5-6,many,TRBJ2-5